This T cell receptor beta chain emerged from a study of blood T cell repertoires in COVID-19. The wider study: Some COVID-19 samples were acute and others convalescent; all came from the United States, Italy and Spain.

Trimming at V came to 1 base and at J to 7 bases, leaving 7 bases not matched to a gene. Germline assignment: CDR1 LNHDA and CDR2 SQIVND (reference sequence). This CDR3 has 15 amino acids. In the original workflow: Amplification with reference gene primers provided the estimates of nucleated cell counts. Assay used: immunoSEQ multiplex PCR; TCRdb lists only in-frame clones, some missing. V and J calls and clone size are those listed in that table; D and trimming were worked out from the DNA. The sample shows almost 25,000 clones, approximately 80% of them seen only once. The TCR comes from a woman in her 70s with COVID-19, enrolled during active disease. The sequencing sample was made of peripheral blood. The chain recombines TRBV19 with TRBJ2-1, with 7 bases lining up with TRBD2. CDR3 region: CASSIAAGASNEQFF. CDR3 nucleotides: TGTGCCAGTAGTATAGCGGCGGGAGCCTCGAATGAGCAGTTCTTC.